The next 27 T cell receptor beta chains were all read from a single sample in a study of immune heterogeneity within non-small cell lung tumors. As template, the study used bulk tumor genomic DNA at 550 to 650 ng per sample. Widely spaced biopsies, several per primary tumor, were obtained at surgery. Enrolled individuals presented with untreated, newly diagnosed non-small cell lung cancer and received curative surgery. Multiplex PCR employing 32 V and 13 J primers generated amplicons of the TCR beta CDR3. TCRdb re-called the multiplex PCR reads through MiXCR, storing one row per CDR3 protein. The sample includes around 11,000 distinct CDR3 sequences, about 20% of them seen just once. Sequenced sample: lung tumor tissue. These receptor sequences come from a man aged 55 to 70 with non-small cell lung cancer.

By share, this clonotype ranks as medium-sized. The V and J genes are TRBV6-1 and TRBJ1-3; weak D call: TRBD1 (6 bases). The germline gives CDR1 MNHNS, CDR2 SASEGT. Trimming cost V 6 bases and J 4 bases, with 16 bases left between them. The CDR3 has 15 amino acids. The CDR3 bases are TGTGCCAGCAGAGTTTCAGGGGATGCGGGAAACACCATATATTTT. Translating gives CASRVSGDAGNTIYF.

Relative to its sample, this clonotype is medium-sized. The CDR3 DNA follows: TGTGCCAGCAGTTTAACAAAAGGGGGCTACACCTTC. Translated: CASSLTKGGYTF. The V and J genes are TRBV28 and TRBJ1-2; D ambiguous. V was cut by 2 bases and J by 8 bases, with 9 bases left in between. Germline values: CDR1 MDHEN, CDR2 SYDVKM. The CDR3 length is 12 residues.

This clonotype ranks as medium-sized. The chain links TRBV4-1 to TRBJ1-4; D call uncertain. CDR1 is MGHRA, CDR2 YSYEKL, per germline. The V end was cut by 0 bases, the J end by 8 bases, with 22 bases between. The CDR3 spans 18 residues. The CDR3 here is CASSQDRRTDRIREKLFF. Written as DNA, the CDR3 is TGCGCCAGCAGCCAAGATCGCCGGACGGACCGAATAAGGGAAAAACTGTTTTTT.

With respect to this clonotype: A much larger clone lies a single base off, so this may be a read error. The V call is TRBV18, the J call TRBJ2-1; tentative D call: TRBD2 (7 bases). Trimming stripped 4 bases from V and 8 bases from J, with 21 bases between. This CDR3 region has 16 residues. Germline assignment: CDR1 KGHSH and CDR2 LQKENI. The CDR3 region has the DNA TGTGCCAGCTCACTACCCTGGGGGGGCCCCGGCCATGAGCAGTTCTTC. It yields the protein CASSLPWGGPGHEQFF.

This clonotype showed up just a few times. CDR3 DNA: TGTGCCAGCACCGACAGGGGCCTGAACACTGAAGCTTTCTTT. It is translated as CASTDRGLNTEAFF. The V call is TRBV3-1, the J call TRBJ1-1; 8 bases agree with TRBD1. CDR3 length: 14 amino acids. Per the germline V gene, CDR1 is LGHDT and CDR2 is YNNKEL (reference sequence). With V trimmed by 7 bases and J by 0 bases, 4 bases remained unmatched.

This clonotype is medium-sized (0.01 to 0.1%). The chain links TRBV19 to TRBJ1-5; D is ambiguous. CDR1 is LNHDA, CDR2 SQIVND, per germline (reference sequence). The V gene lost 10 bases and the J gene lost 2 bases, with 15 bases spanning the gap. The CDR3 contains 14 residues. The CDR3 protein is CAKGVPPGNQPQHF. Here the CDR3 DNA reads TGTGCCAAAGGAGTTCCACCGGGCAATCAGCCCCAGCATTTT.

This clonotype is deemed medium-sized. The V and J genes are TRBV28 and TRBJ1-1; 12 nucleotides line up with TRBD1. CDR1 is MDHEN and CDR2 is SYDVKM in the germline V gene. The CDR3 sequence is 16 residues long. The J segment lost 2 bases and the V segment lost 6 bases, leaving 7 bases of the junction unmatched. CDR3 amino acids: CASRTGTGGVNTEAFF. The DNA of the CDR3 is TGTGCCAGCAGGACCGGGACAGGGGGCGTTAACACTGAAGCTTTCTTT.

The J gene is TRBJ2-2, the V gene TRBV7-9, with D unresolved. CDR3 size: 16 residues. Germline assignment: CDR1 SEHNR and CDR2 FQNEAQ (reference sequence). V lost 10 bases and J lost 1, with 19 bases in between. CDR3 coding DNA: TGTGCCAACAGTCTCCTAAGTTCCGAGAACACCGGGGAGCTGTTTTTT. The encoded protein is CANSLLSSENTGELFF.

There are many counts of this clonotype. The chain links TRBV20-1 to TRBJ2-3, with D possibly being TRBD2 (5 bases). V was cut by 5 bases and J by 3 bases, with 9 bases left in between. This CDR3 region has 12 residues. Germline-derived CDR1 and CDR2 are DFQATT and SNEGSKA (reference sequence). CDR3 residues: CSALLATDTQYF. The CDR3, as DNA: TGCAGTGCTCTCTTAGCGACAGATACGCAGTATTTT.

This clonotype was seen many times. This chain links TRBV6-1 with TRBJ2-3; 7 bases line up with TRBD1. V lost 7 bases, J lost 5 bases, and 6 bases stayed unmatched. From germline, CDR1 is MNHNS and CDR2 SASEGT. The CDR3 consists of 13 residues. Here the CDR3 reads CASMVSGGDTQYF. CDR3 bases: TGTGCCAGCATGGTGTCAGGGGGAGATACGCAGTATTTT.

This clonotype is labeled as medium-sized. The chain is built from TRBV30 and TRBJ1-6; D may be TRBD1 (5 bases). This CDR3 region has 17 residues. The germline gives CDR1 GTSNPN, CDR2 SVGIG (reference sequence). V lost 2 bases and J lost 0, with 14 bases in between. CDR3 in DNA: TGTGCCTGGAGTACTACACGGACAAGCTCCTATAATTCACCCCTCCACTTT. Translated, it gives CAWSTTRTSSYNSPLHF.

Turning to this clonotype: This could be a read error, since a much larger clone is one nucleotide away. The chain combines TRBV20-1 with TRBJ2-2, with D perhaps matching TRBD2 (7 bases). CDR1 is DFQATT and CDR2 is SNEGSKA in the germline V gene (reference sequence). The CDR3 has 13 amino acids. CDR3 DNA sequence: TGCAGTGCTCAGGGAGGGGGAACCGGGGCGCTGTTTTTT. This encodes CSAQGGGTGALFF.

This chain connects TRBV12-3 or TRBV12-4 to TRBJ2-3; TRBD1 matches 10 bases. J lost 2 bases, V lost 6 bases, and 5 bases had no gene match. This CDR3 region has 15 residues. CDR3 protein: CASSPGQGITDTQYF. The CDR3 DNA reads TGTGCCAGCAGCCCGGGACAGGGGATCACAGATACGCAGTATTTT.

V gene TRBV7-2 combines with J gene TRBJ1-6; unclear D gene. The CDR3 totals 13 residues. Germline assignment: CDR1 SGHTA and CDR2 FQGNSA. V lost 4 bases, J lost 6 bases, and 7 bases lay in between. CDR3 region: CASSSGPNSPLHF. The CDR3 nucleotides are TGTGCCAGCAGCTCAGGACCTAATTCACCCCTCCACTTT.

This clonotype turned up a few times. The V gene is TRBV19, the J gene TRBJ1-5, with 7 positions matching TRBD1. The CDR3 loop spans 14 amino acids. J gave up 4 bases and V 6 bases, and 6 bases lay outside the gene matches. Germline V gene lookup returns CDR1 LNHDA and CDR2 SQIVND (reference sequence). Here the CDR3 reads CASSSTGPNQPQHF. In nucleotides, the CDR3 is TGTGCCAGTAGCTCGACAGGGCCGAATCAGCCCCAGCATTTT.

In its sample, this clonotype was seen a few times. The junction differs from germline at one of its ends, possibly a read error. The chain links TRBV19 to TRBJ1-1; D is perhaps TRBD1 (5 bases). Germline-derived CDR1 and CDR2 are LNHDA and SQIVND (reference sequence). CDR3 length: 14 amino acids. CDR3 protein: CANSTSSDITEAFF. CDR3 DNA: TGTGCCAATAGTACATCCTCGGACATCACTGAAGCTTTCTTT.

V is TRBV19 and J is TRBJ1-6; D is undetermined. The CDR3 is 17 residues long. V lost 0 bases and J lost 7, with 16 bases in between. The germline gives CDR1 LNHDA, CDR2 SQIVND (reference sequence). As DNA, the CDR3 is TGTGCCAGTAGTATAGACGGCGTAGGCCTCAAGAATTCACCCCTCCACTTT. It is translated as CASSIDGVGLKNSPLHF.

In its sample, this clonotype was seen a few times. V and J are TRBV10-2 and TRBJ2-5, with a weak D call TRBD1 (5 bases). CDR1 and CDR2 from the germline V gene are WSHSY and SAAADI. The CDR3 is 16 amino acids. Trimming cost V 2 bases and J 3 bases, with 16 bases left between them. The CDR3 DNA reads TGCGCCAGCAGTGAGAGGGGCCTCCTCGGTGAAGAGACCCAGTACTTC. Translation: CASSERGLLGEETQYF.

This clonotype counts as medium-sized (0.01 to 0.1%). This chain links TRBV27 with TRBJ2-7; either TRBD1 or TRBD2 may fit D (6 bases each). Trimming left V 5 bases short and J 5 bases short, with 19 bases between. In germline, CDR1 is MNHEY, CDR2 SMNVEV (reference sequence). The CDR3 covers 15 residues. The CDR3: CASSLGGPLLHEQYF. For the CDR3, the DNA is TGTGCCAGCAGTCTCGGGGGCCCCCTCTTGCACGAGCAGTACTTC.

This clonotype was seen only a few times. The rearrangement joins TRBV19 to TRBJ1-5, with D uncertain. Germline assignment: CDR1 LNHDA and CDR2 SQIVND (reference sequence). CDR3 size: 15 residues. Between the trimmed V and J ends, which lost 3 bases and 3 bases, there was a span of 12 bases. CDR3 sequence (DNA): TGTGCCAGTAGTATGCCGGCAGCCAACAATCAGCCCCAGCATTTT. It yields the protein CASSMPAANNQPQHF.

This clonotype was found a few times. V usage is TRBV4-1 and J usage is TRBJ2-5, with D unresolved. Per germline, CDR1 MGHRA and CDR2 YSYEKL. V shed 3 bases and J shed 1 base, with 9 bases lying between them. The CDR3 has 14 amino acids. CDR3 DNA: TGCGCCAGCAGCCACCCGGGTCCCCAAGAGACCCAGTACTTC. The encoded protein is CASSHPGPQETQYF.

This clonotype is categorized as medium-sized. The rearrangement links TRBV30 to TRBJ1-6; D is perhaps TRBD1 (6 bases). V was cut by 0 bases and J by 10 bases, with 16 bases left in between. Germline V gene data show CDR1 as GTSNPN and CDR2 as SVGIG (reference sequence). This CDR3 region has 15 residues. CDR3 DNA sequence: TGTGCCTGGAGTGTCGGGGGGCTCGCAAAATCACCCCTCCACTTT. Amino acids: CAWSVGGLAKSPLHF. Drawing the rest from reference TRBV30 and TRBJ1-6, the complete variable domain is SQTIHQWPATLVQPVGSPLSLECTVEGTSNPNLYWYRQAAGRGLQLLFYSVGIGQISSEVPQNLSASRPQDRQFILSSKKLLLSDSGFYLCAWSVGGLAKSPLHFGNGTRLTVT.

In its sample, this clonotype was seen a few times. This chain uses TRBV27 with TRBJ2-1; 10 bases fit TRBD2. This CDR3 spans 15 amino acids. The J segment lost 4 bases and the V segment lost 7 bases, leaving 7 bases of the junction unmatched. The germline V gene has CDR1 MNHEY and CDR2 SMNVEV (reference sequence). The CDR3 spells CASKTGTSVYNEQFF. The CDR3 bases are TGTGCCAGCAAAACCGGGACTAGCGTATACAATGAGCAGTTCTTC.

CDR3 nucleotides: TGTGCTAGTGGTTTGGTACCGGGACTAATTGGCAAAAACATTCAGTACTTC. Protein: CASGLVPGLIGKNIQYF. V gene TRBV12-5 combines with J gene TRBJ2-4; 7 bases align to TRBD2. Germline trimming cut 0 bases from V and 3 bases from J; bases unmatched to any gene: 8. This CDR3 is 17 amino acids long. Germline V CDR1 and CDR2: LGHNT, FRNRAP.

By its share, this clonotype is medium-sized. The chain is built from TRBV19 and TRBJ1-1; D gene uncertain. Germline loops: CDR1 LNHDA, CDR2 SQIVND (reference sequence). This CDR3 comprises 13 residues. The V and J ends lost 6 bases and 3 bases respectively, with 11 bases between them. This chain's CDR3 is CASRRGPDTEAFF. CDR3 nucleotide sequence: TGTGCCAGTAGACGGGGTCCTGACACTGAAGCTTTCTTT.

This clonotype has more than one count but fewer than ten. CDR3 nucleotides: TGTGCCAGCAGTTTCCAACCAGGCGGGGAGCAGTTCTTC. Translated: CASSFQPGGEQFF. The chain is built from TRBV27 and TRBJ2-1; TRBD2 is a possible D gene (5 bases). CDR1 and CDR2 from the germline V gene are MNHEY and SMNVEV (reference sequence). V lost 3 bases to trimming and J lost 10 bases, with 13 bases between them. The CDR3 loop spans 13 amino acids.

This chain joins TRBV10-2 and TRBJ1-6; tentatively, D is TRBD1 (5 bases). Germline CDR1 reads WSHSY; CDR2 reads SAAADI. Trimming stripped 7 bases from V and 7 bases from J, with 14 bases between. This CDR3 has 14 residues. This CDR3 reads CASTWGEKNSPLHF. CDR3 nucleotide sequence: TGCGCCAGCACGTGGGGGGAGAAGAATTCACCCCTCCACTTT.